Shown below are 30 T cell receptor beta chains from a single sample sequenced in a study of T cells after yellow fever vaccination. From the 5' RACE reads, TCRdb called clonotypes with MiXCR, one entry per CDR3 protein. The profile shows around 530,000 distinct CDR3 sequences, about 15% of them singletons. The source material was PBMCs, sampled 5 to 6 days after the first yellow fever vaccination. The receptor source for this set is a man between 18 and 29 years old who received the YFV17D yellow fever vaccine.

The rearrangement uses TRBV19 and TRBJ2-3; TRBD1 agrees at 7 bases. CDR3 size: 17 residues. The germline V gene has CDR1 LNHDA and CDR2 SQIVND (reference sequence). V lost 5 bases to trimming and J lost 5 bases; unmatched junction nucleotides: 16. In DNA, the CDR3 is TGTGCCAGTAGTCCGCCACCACAGGGGCCCTTAGGAGATACGCAGTATTTT. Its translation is CASSPPPQGPLGDTQYF.

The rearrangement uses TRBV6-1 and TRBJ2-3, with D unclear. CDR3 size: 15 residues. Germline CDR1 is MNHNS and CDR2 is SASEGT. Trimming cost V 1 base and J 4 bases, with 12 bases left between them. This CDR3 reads CASSEGRHYADTQYF. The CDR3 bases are TGTGCCAGCAGTGAAGGGCGCCATTACGCAGATACGCAGTATTTT.

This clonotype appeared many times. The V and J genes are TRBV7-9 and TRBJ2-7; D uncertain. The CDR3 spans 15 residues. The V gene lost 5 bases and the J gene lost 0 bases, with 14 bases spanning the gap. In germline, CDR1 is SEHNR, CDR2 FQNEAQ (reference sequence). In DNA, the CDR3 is TGTGCCAGCAGCCGCCTTGGGGATCGCTCCTACGAGCAGTACTTC. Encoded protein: CASSRLGDRSYEQYF.

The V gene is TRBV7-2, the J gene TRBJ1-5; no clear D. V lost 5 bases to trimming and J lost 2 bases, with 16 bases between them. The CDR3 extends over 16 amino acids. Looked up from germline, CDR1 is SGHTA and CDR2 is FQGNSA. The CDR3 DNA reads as TGTGCCAGCAGCACGACCCATGGTGGTCGCAATCAGCCCCAGCATTTT. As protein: CASSTTHGGRNQPQHF.

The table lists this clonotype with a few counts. The CDR3, as DNA: TGTGCCAGCAGCCCGGGACAGGGAGGCACCATATATTTT. Amino acids: CASSPGQGGTIYF. The rearrangement links TRBV7-2 to TRBJ1-3; 9 nucleotides agree with TRBD1. The germline V gene has CDR1 SGHTA and CDR2 FQGNSA. The trim removed 5 bases at V and 9 bases at J, leaving 5 bases unmatched. The CDR3 has 13 amino acids.

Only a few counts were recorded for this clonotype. The CDR3 nucleotides read TGCAGTGCTAGACCCAACCAGGGACACCAGTTCTTC. This encodes CSARPNQGHQFF. V is TRBV20-1 and J is TRBJ2-1, with D possibly TRBD1 on 6 matching bases. The germline V and J ends were trimmed by 2 bases and 13 bases, with 15 bases remaining between them. CDR3 length: 12 amino acids. Per germline, CDR1 DFQATT and CDR2 SNEGSKA (reference sequence).

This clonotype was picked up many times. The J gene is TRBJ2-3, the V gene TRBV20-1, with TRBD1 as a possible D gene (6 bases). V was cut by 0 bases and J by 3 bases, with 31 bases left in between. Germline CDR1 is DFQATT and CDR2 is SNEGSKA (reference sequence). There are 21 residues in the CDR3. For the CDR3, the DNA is TGCAGTGCTAGAGATCTGGGGTTTTGGACAGAACCCCTCCGCGGGACAGATACGCAGTATTTT. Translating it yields CSARDLGFWTEPLRGTDTQYF.

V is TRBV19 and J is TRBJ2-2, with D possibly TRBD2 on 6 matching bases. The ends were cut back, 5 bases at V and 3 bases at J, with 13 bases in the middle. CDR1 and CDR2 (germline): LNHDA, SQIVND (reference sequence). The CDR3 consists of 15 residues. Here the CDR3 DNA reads TGTGCCAGTAGTTTTCCGGGGGAGCACACCGGGGAGCTGTTTTTT. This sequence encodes CASSFPGEHTGELFF.

The CDR3 coding sequence is TGTGCCAGCAGCTTAGCCAGCGTTAGCACAGATACGCAGTATTTT. Its translation: CASSLASVSTDTQYF. This chain uses TRBV7-8 with TRBJ2-3; unclear D gene. V gave up 0 bases and J gave up 0 bases, with 7 bases separating them. Germline lookup yields CDR1 SGHVS and CDR2 FQNEAQ. The CDR3 loop spans 15 amino acids. Full variable domain (missing parts from reference TRBV7-8 and TRBJ2-3): GAGVSQSPRYKVAKRGQDVALRCDPISGHVSLFWYQQALGQGPEFLTYFQNEAQLDKSGLPSDRFFAERPEGSVSTLKIQRTQQEDSAVYLCASSLASVSTDTQYFGPGTRLTVL.

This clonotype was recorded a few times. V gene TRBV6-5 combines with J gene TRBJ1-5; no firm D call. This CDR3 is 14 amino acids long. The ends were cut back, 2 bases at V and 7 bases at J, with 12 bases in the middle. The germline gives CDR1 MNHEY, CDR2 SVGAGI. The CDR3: CASSYGLGGQPQHF. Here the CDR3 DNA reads TGTGCCAGCAGTTACGGGCTGGGAGGGCAGCCCCAGCATTTT.

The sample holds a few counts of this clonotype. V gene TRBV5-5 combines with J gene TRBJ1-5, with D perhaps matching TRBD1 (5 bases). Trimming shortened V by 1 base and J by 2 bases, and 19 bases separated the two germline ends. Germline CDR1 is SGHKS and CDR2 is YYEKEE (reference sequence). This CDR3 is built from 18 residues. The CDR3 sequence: CASSLYSAGLPGNQPQHF. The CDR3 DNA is TGTGCCAGCAGCTTGTACTCAGCGGGGCTACCGGGCAATCAGCCCCAGCATTTT.

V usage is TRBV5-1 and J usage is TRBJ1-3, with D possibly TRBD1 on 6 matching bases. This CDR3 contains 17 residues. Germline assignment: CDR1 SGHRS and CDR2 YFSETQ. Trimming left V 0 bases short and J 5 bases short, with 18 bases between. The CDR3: CASSLDGGQGSRNTIYF. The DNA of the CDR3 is TGCGCCAGCAGCTTGGACGGCGGGCAGGGGAGCAGAAACACCATATATTTT.

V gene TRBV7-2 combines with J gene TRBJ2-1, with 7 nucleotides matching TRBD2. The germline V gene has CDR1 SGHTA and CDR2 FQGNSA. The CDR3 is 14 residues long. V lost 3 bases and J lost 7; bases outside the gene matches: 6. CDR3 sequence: CASSFGSSGNEQFF. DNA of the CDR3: TGTGCCAGCAGCTTTGGGTCTAGCGGAAATGAGCAGTTCTTC.

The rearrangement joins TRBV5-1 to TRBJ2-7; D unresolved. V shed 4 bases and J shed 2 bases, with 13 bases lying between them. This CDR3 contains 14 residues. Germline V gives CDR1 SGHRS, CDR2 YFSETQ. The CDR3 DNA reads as TGCGCCAGCAGCGACCTAACTGGCACCTACGAGCAGTACTTC. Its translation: CASSDLTGTYEQYF.

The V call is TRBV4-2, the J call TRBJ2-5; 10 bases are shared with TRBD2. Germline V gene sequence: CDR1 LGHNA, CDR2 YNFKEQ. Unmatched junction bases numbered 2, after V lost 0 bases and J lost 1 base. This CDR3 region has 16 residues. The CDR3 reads CASSQEAGGPQETQYF. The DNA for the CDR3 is TGTGCCAGCAGCCAAGAAGCGGGGGGGCCCCAAGAGACCCAGTACTTC.

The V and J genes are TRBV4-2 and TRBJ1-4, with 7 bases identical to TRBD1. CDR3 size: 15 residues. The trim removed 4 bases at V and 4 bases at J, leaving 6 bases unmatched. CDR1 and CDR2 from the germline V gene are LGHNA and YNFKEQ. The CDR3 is CASSLMTGNNEKLFF. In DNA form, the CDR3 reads TGTGCCAGCAGCCTGATGACAGGGAATAATGAAAAACTGTTTTTT.

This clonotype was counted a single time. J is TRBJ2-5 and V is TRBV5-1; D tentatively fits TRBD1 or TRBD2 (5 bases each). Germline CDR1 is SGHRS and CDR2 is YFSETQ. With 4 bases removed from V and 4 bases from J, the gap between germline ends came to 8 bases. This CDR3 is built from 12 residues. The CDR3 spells CASSGGVETQYF. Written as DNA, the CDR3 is TGCGCCAGCAGCGGGGGAGTAGAGACCCAGTACTTC.

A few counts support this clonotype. This CDR3 reads CASKDPKVPNEKLFF. In DNA, the CDR3 is TGTGCCAGCAAAGATCCAAAGGTGCCTAATGAAAAACTGTTTTTT. The chain joins TRBV6-1 to TRBJ1-4, with D hard to call. The CDR3 has 15 amino acids. V gave up 7 bases and J gave up 3 bases, with 15 bases separating them. The germline gives CDR1 MNHNS, CDR2 SASEGT.

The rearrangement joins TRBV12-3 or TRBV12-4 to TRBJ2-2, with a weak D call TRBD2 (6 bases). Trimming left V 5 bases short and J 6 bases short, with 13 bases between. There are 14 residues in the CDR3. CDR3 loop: CASSHTWGAGELFF. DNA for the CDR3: TGTGCCAGCAGTCATACTTGGGGGGCCGGGGAGCTGTTTTTT.

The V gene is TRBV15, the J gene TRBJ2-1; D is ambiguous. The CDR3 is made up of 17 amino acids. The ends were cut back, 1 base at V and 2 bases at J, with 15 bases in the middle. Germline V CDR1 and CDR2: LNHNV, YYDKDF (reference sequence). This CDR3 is CATSRVFWGPPYNEQFF. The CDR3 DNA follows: TGTGCCACCAGCAGAGTTTTTTGGGGTCCTCCCTACAATGAGCAGTTCTTC. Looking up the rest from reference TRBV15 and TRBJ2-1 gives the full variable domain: DAMVIQNPRYQVTQFGKPVTLSCSQTLNHNVMYWYQQKSSQAPKLLFHYYDKDFNNEADTPDNFQSRRPNTSFCFLDIRSPGLGDTAMYLCATSRVFWGPPYNEQFFGPGTRLTVL.

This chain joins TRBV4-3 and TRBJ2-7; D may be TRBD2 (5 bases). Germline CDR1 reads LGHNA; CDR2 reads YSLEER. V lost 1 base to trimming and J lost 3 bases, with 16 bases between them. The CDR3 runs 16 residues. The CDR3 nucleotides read TGCGCCAGCAGCCAAGGACAAGGAGGTCACCACTACGAGCAGTACTTC. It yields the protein CASSQGQGGHHYEQYF.

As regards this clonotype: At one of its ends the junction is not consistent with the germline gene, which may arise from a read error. The CDR3 DNA sequence: TGTGCTAGCAGCTTGGTACCCGGCCCCCAGTACTTC. Translating gives CASSLVPGPQYF. V usage is TRBV7-7 and J usage is TRBJ2-5; unclear D gene. The CDR3 covers 12 residues. In germline, CDR1 is SSHAT, CDR2 FNYEAQ (reference sequence).

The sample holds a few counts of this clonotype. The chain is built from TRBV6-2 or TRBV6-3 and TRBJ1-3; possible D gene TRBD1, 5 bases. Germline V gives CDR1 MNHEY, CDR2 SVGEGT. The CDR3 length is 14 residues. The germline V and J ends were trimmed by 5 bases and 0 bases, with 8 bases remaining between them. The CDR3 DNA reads TGTGCCAGCAGTGGGACGGTCTCTGGAAACACCATATATTTT. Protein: CASSGTVSGNTIYF.

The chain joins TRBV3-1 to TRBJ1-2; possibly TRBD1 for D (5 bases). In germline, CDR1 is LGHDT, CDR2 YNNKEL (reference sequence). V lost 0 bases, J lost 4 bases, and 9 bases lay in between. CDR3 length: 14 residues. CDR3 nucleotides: TGTGCCAGCAGCCAAGATGACAGAAGCTATGGCTACACCTTC. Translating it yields CASSQDDRSYGYTF.

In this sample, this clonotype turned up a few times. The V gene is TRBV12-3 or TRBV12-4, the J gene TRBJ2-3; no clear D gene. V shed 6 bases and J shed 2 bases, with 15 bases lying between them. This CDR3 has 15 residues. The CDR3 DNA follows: TGTGCCAGCAGACGTCAAGGGCCATACACAGATACGCAGTATTTT. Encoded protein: CASRRQGPYTDTQYF.

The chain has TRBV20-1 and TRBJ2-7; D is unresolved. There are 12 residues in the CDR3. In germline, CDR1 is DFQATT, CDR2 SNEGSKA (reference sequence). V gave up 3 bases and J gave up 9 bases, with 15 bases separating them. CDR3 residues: CSARTVYDWQYV. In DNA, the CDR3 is TGCAGTGCTAGGACGGTCTACGATTGGCAGTACGTC.

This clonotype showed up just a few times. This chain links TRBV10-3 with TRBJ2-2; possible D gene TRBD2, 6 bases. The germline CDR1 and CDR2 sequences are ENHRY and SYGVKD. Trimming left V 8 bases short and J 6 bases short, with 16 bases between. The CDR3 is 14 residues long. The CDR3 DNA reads TGTGCCATCCATGGGACTTCCTCTTCCGGGGAGCTGTTTTTT. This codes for CAIHGTSSSGELFF.

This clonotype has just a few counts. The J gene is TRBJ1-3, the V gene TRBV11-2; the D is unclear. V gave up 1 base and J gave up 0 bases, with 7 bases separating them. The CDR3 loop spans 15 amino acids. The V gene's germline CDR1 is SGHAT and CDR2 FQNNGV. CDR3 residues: CASSLVLLSGNTIYF. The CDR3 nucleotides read TGTGCCAGCAGCTTAGTCCTTCTCTCTGGAAACACCATATATTTT.

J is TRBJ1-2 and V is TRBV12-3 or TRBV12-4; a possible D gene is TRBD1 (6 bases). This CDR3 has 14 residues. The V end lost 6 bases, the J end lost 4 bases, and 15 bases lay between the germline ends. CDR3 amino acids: CASRPAGAGYGYTF. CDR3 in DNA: TGTGCCAGCAGACCTGCGGGGGCTGGCTATGGCTACACCTTC.

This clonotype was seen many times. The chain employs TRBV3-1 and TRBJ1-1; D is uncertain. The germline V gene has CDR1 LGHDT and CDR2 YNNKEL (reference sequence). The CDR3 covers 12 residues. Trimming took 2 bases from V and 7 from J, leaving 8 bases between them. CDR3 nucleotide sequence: TGTGCCAGCAGCCAAAATAACGGTGAAGCTTTCTTT. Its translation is CASSQNNGEAFF.